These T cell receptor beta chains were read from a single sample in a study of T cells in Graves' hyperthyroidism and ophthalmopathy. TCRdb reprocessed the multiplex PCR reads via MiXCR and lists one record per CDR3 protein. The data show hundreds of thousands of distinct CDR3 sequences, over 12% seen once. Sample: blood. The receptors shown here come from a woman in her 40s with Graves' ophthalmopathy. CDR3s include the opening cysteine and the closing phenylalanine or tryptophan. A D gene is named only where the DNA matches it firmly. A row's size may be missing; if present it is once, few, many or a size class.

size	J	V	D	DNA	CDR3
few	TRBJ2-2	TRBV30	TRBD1	TGTGCCTGGAGTACCCGGGACAGTTGGACCGGGGAGCTGTTTTTT	CAWSTRDSWTGELFF
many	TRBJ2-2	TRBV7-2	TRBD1	TGTGCCAGCAGCTTGACAGGGGGCCAAGTCGGGGAGCTGTTTTTT	CASSLTGGQVGELFF
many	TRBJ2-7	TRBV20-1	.	TGCAGTGCGAGGGGACTCCAGGGCGAGCAGTACTTC	CSARGLQGEQYF
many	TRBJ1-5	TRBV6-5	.	TGTGCCAGCAGTTCATCAGGGGCAGGCAATCAGCCCCAGCATTTT	CASSSSGAGNQPQHF
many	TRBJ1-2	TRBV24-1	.	TGTGCCACCAGTGACCTAAGACACGGCTATGGCTACACCTTC	CATSDLRHGYGYTF
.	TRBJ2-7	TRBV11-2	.	TGTGCCAGCAGCTTAGGACGGGGCTTTCGCTACGAGCAGTACTTC	CASSLGRGFRYEQYF
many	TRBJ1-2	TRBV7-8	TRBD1	TGTGCCAGCAGCCTTCGGACAGGGGAAGATGGCTACACCTTC	CASSLRTGEDGYTF
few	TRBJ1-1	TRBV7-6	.	TGTGCCAGCAGCTCCGTCTCCTACACTGAAGCTTTCTTT	CASSSVSYTEAFF
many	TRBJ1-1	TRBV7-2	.	TGTGCCAGCAGCTGGGGGCGGACTGAAGCTTTCTTT	CASSWGRTEAFF
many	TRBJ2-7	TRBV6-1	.	TGTGCCAGCAGTGAAGTGGGGGGCGCCCCCTCATACGAGCAGTACTTC	CASSEVGGAPSYEQYF
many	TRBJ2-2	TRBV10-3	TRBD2	TGTGCCATCAGTGATCCGACTAGCGGGAGGGCCTATGGCACCGGGGAGCTGTTTTTT	CAISDPTSGRAYGTGELFF
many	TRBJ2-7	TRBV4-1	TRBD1	TGCGCCAGCAGCCACGGGACAGGGGATCGCTACGAGCAGTACTTC	CASSHGTGDRYEQYF
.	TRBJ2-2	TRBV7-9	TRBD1	TGTGCCAGCAGCTTACAGTCCGACAGGGGCGGGGAGCTGTTTTTT	CASSLQSDRGGELFF
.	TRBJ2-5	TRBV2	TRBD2	TGTGCCAGCACCCCGACAGGGCCGGGACTAGCGGTCCCCAACCAAGAGACCCAGTACTTC	CASTPTGPGLAVPNQETQYF
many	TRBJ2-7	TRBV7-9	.	TGTGCCAGCAGCTTAGAGAATTACGAGCAGTACTTC	CASSLENYEQYF
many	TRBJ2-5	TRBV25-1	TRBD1	TGTGCCAGCAGTCCTCCGGGACAGGGGTCGGAAGAGACCCAGTACTTC	CASSPPGQGSEETQYF
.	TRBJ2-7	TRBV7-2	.	TGTGCCAGCACCTTAATGGGGGGAGGTTACGAGCAGTACTTC	CASTLMGGGYEQYF
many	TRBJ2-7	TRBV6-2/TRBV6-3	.	TGTGCCACCCTCCGGGATCGTCAGGTCGTCAGGCGCGAGCAGTACTTC	CATLRDRQVVRREQYF
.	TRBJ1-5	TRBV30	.	TGTGCCTGGAACAAAGGGGGGGAGAGGCCCCAGCATTTT	CAWNKGGERPQHF
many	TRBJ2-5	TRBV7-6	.	TGTGCCAGCAGCCCCGAGCCCGAAGATCAAGAGACCCAGTACTTC	CASSPEPEDQETQYF
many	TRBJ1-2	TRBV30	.	TGTGCCTTGGTGTCGGACAGCACTAACTATGGCTACACCTTC	CALVSDSTNYGYTF
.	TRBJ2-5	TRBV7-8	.	TGTGCCAGCAGCTCCACTTTAGGTCCTGCCCAGGAGACCCAGTACTTC	CASSSTLGPAQETQYF
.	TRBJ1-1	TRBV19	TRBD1	TGTGCCAGTAGTTGGGCCCGCCGCGGGACAGGGGGCGCAAGGACAGAAGCTTTCTTT	CASSWARRGTGGARTEAFF
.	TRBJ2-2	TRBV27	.	TGTGCCAGCAGTTTATATGGAGGAGTTGGCGGGACCGGGGAGCTGTTTTTT	CASSLYGGVGGTGELFF
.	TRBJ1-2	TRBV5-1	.	TGCGCCAGCAGCTTGCCCCCCTATGGCTACACCTTC	CASSLPPYGYTF
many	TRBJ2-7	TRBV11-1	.	TGTGCCAGCAGCCCCCGGGCCCCTACTCAATCCTACGAGCAGTACTTC	CASSPRAPTQSYEQYF
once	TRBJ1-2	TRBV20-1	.	TGCAGTGCTAGAGACCCGGGGGGCTCGACCTATGGCTACACCTTC	CSARDPGGSTYGYTF
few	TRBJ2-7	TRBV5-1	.	TGCGCCAGCAGCTTGGAGGGTTTGTGGGAGCAGTACTTC	CASSLEGLWEQYF
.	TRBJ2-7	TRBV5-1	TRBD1	TGCGCCAGCAGCTTAAGTATGCCGGGACAGTCCATTTCCTACGAGCAGTACTTC	CASSLSMPGQSISYEQYF
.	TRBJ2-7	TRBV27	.	TGTGCCAGCAGCTGGGGGCCCCCTAACTCCTACGAGCAGTACTTC	CASSWGPPNSYEQYF
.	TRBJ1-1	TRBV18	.	TGTGCCAGCTCACCCCAGGTGTTAACCGGGACTGAAGCTTTCTTT	CASSPQVLTGTEAFF
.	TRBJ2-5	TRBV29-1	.	TGCAGCGTTTGGACTCCGGGACACCCCCAAGAGACCCAGTACTTC	CSVWTPGHPQETQYF
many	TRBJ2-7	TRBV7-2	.	TGTGCCAGCAGCTTAGGCGGAAAGATCTACGAGCAGTACTTC	CASSLGGKIYEQYF
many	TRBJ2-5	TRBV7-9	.	TGTGCCAGCGGAGCGTTACAAGAGACCCAGTACTTC	CASGALQETQYF
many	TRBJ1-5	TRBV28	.	TGTGCCAGCAGTCCTTGGGTCTTGGGGGGAAGCAATCAGCCCCAGCATTTT	CASSPWVLGGSNQPQHF
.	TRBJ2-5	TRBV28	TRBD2	TGTGCCAGTACCCGCGCCGGGACTAGCGGATTAGAGACCCAGTACTTC	CASTRAGTSGLETQYF
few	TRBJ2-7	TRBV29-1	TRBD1	TGCAGCGTTGTGTCCGACAGGGGGATGGAGCAGTACTTC	CSVVSDRGMEQYF
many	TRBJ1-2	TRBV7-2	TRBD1	TGTGCCAGCAGCAGACGGGACAGTCCCTATGGCTACACCTTC	CASSRRDSPYGYTF